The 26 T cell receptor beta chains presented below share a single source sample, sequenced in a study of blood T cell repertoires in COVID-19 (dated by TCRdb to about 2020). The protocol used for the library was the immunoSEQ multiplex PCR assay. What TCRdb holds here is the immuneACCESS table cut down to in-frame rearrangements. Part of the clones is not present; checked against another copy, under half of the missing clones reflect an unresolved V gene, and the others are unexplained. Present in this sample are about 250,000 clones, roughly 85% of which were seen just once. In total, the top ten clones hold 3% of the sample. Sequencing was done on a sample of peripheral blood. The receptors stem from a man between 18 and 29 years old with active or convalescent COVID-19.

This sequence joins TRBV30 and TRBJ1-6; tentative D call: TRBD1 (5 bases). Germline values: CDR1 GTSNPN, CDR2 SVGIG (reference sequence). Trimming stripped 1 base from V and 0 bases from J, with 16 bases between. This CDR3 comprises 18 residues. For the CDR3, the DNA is TGTGCCTGGAGTGCTATCCCGACAGAGAGCTCCTATAATTCACCCCTCCACTTT. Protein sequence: CAWSAIPTESSYNSPLHF.

CDR3 sequence reads: CASSLKGQGSMGYTF. CDR3 nucleotides: TGTGCCAGCAGCTTAAAGGGACAGGGTTCTATGGGCTACACCTTC. The rearrangement joins TRBV7-3 to TRBJ1-2; the match to TRBD1 covers 9 bases. V lost 1 base and J lost 8; bases outside the gene matches: 8. The CDR3 spans 15 residues. The germline V gene has CDR1 SGHTA and CDR2 FQGTGA.

The CDR3 here is CASSVLAGGPTDTQYF. The CDR3 coding sequence is TGTGCCAGCAGTGTACTGGCGGGAGGGCCCACAGATACGCAGTATTTT. The chain has TRBV25-1 and TRBJ2-3, with TRBD2 matching over 9 bases. The length of the CDR3 is 16 residues. CDR1 is MGHDK, CDR2 SYGVNS, per germline. V gave up 4 bases and J gave up 2 bases; unmatched junction bases: 7.

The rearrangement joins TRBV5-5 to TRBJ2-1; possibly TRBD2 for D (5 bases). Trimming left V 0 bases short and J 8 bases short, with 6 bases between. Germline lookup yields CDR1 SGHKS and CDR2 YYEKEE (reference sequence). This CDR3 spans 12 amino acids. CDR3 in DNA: TGTGCCAGCAGCTTGGTGGGAGATGAGCAGTTCTTC. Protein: CASSLVGDEQFF.

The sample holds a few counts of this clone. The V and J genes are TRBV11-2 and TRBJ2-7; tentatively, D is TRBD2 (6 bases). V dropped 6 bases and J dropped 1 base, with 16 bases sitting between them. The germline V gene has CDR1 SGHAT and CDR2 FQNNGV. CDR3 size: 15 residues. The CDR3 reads CASRPPGLKSYEQYF. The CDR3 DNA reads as TGTGCCAGCAGACCCCCGGGACTGAAATCCTACGAGCAGTACTTC.

The CDR3 bases are TGCGCCAGCAGCCAAGATCGGCACAGGGGGATAGGTGGCAATGAGCAGTTCTTC. Amino acids: CASSQDRHRGIGGNEQFF. The chain uses TRBV4-3 and TRBJ2-1; TRBD1 agrees at 8 bases. The CDR3 sequence is 18 residues long. Germline trimming cut 0 bases from V and 6 bases from J; bases unmatched to any gene: 13. Looked up from germline, CDR1 is LGHNA and CDR2 is YSLEER.

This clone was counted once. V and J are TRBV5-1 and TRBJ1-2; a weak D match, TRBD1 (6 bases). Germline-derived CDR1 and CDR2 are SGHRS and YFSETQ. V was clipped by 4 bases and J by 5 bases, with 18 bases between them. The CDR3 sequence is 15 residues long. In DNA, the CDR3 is TGCGCCAGCAGCGAAGTCTCGGGGGGCGGGTATGGCTACACCTTC. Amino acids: CASSEVSGGGYGYTF.

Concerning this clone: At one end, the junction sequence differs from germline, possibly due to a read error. The CDR3 bases are TGTGCCAGCAGCCCGGGGGGCACTTCGATACCTAATGAAAAGCTGTTTTTT. Translated: CASSPGGTSIPNEKLFF. The chain recombines TRBV3-1 (or the pseudogene TRBV3-2) with TRBJ1-4, with D possibly matching TRBD1 (6 bases). Germline CDR1 LGHDT, CDR2 YNNKEL (reference sequence). This CDR3 spans 17 amino acids.

The CDR3 nucleotides are TGTGCCACAACCAGGGACATGAGCTCCTATAATTCACCCCTCCACTTT. As protein: CATTRDMSSYNSPLHF. The V gene is TRBV28, the J gene TRBJ1-6; D might be TRBD1 (6 bases). Germline values: CDR1 MDHEN, CDR2 SYDVKM. The CDR3 contains 16 residues. V was clipped by 10 bases and J by 0 bases, with 16 bases between them.

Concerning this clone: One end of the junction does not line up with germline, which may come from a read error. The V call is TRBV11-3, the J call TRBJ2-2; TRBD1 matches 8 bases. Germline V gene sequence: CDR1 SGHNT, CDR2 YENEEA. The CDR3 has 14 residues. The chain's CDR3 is CASRLDRGTGELFF. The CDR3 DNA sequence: TGTGCCAGCAGATTAGACAGGGGCACCGGGGAGCTGTTTTTT.

The CDR3 DNA reads TGTGCCAGCAGTGAGAGTAGCAATCAGCCCCAGCATTTT. Its translation is CASSESSNQPQHF. The chain couples TRBV2 to TRBJ1-5; D remains unclear. Trimming took off 3 bases at V and 0 bases at J, with 3 bases between the two ends. The CDR3 runs 13 residues. Germline CDR1 and CDR2: SNHLY and FYNNEI.

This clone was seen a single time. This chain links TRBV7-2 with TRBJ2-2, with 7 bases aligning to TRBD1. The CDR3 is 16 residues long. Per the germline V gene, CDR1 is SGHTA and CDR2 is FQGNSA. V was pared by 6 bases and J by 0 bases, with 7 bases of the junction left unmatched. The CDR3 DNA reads TGTGCCAGCAGTCGTACCGGGACAGCGAACACCGGGGAGCTGTTTTTT. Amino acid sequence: CASSRTGTANTGELFF.

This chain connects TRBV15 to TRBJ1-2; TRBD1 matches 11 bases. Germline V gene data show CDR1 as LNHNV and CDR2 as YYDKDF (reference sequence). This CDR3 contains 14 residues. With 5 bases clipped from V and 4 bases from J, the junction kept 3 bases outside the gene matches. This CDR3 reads CATSGQGAGYGYTF. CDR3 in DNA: TGTGCCACCAGCGGACAGGGGGCAGGCTATGGCTACACCTTC.

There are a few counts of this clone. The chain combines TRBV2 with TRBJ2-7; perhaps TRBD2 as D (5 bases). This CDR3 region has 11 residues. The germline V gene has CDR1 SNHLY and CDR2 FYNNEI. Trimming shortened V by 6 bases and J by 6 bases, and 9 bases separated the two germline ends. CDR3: CASRLGSEQYF. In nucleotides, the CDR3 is TGTGCCAGCAGACTAGGCTCCGAGCAGTACTTC.

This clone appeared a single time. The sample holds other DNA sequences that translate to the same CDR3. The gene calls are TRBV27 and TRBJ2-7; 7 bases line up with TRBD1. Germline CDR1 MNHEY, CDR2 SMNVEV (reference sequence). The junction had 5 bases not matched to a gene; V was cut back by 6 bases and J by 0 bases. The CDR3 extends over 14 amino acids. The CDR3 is CASSPQGPSYEQYF. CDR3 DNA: TGTGCCAGCAGCCCACAGGGGCCCTCCTACGAGCAGTACTTC.

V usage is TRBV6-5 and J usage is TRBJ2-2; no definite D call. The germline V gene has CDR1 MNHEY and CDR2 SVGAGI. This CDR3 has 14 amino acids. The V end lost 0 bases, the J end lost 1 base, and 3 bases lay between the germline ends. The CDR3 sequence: CASSYSMNTGELFF. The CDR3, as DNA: TGTGCCAGCAGTTACTCCATGAACACCGGGGAGCTGTTTTTT.

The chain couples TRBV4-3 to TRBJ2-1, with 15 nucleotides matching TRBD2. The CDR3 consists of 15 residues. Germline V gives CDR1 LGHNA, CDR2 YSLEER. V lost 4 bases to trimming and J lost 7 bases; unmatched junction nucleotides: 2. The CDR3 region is CASSPGLAGGNEQFF. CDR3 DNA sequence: TGCGCCAGCAGCCCTGGACTAGCGGGAGGGAATGAGCAGTTCTTC.

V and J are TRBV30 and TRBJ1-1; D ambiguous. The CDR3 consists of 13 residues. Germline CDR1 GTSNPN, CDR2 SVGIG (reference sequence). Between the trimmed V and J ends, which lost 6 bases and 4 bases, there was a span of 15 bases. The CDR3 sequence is CACSQASGTEAFF. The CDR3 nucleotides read TGTGCCTGTTCCCAGGCGTCTGGCACTGAAGCTTTCTTT.

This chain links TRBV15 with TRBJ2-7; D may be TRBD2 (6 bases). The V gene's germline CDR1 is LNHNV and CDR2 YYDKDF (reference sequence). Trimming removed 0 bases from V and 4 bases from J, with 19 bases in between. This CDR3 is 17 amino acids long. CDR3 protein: CATSRDYMASEIYEQYF. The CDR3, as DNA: TGTGCCACCAGCAGAGATTATATGGCTAGCGAAATTTACGAGCAGTACTTC.

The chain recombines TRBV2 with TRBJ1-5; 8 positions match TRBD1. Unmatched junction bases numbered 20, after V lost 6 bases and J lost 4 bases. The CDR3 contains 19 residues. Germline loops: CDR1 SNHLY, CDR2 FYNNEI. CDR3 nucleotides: TGTGCCAGCAGGAAGGACAGGGCCCTTCTTATTACTGGAAATCAGCCCCAGCATTTT. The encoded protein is CASRKDRALLITGNQPQHF.

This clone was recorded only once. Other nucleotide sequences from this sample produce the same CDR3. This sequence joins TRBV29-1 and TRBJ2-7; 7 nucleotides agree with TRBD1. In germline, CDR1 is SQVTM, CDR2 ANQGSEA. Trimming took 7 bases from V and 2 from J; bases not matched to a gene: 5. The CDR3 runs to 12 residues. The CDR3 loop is CSARQGPYEQYF. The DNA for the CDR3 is TGCAGCGCCCGACAGGGTCCCTACGAGCAGTACTTC.

The DNA of the CDR3 is TGTGCCAGCAGTTACGCAGATGCGGATGGCTACACCTTC. The encoded protein is CASSYADADGYTF. The chain uses TRBV6-5 and TRBJ1-2, with D hard to call. With 2 bases removed from V and 6 bases from J, the gap between germline ends came to 10 bases. The CDR3 has 13 residues. CDR1 and CDR2 from the germline V gene are MNHEY and SVGAGI.

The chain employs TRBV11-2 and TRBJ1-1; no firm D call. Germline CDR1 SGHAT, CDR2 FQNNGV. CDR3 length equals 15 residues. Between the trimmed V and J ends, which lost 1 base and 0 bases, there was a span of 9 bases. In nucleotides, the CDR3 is TGTGCCAGCAGCTTAGCGAGGGCAATGAACACTGAAGCTTTCTTT. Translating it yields CASSLARAMNTEAFF.

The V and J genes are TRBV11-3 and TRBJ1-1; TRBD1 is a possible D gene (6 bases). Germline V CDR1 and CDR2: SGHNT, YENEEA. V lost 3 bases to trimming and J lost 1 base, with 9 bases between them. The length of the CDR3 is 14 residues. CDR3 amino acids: CASSLTGENTEAFF. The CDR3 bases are TGTGCCAGCAGCTTGACAGGAGAGAACACTGAAGCTTTCTTT.

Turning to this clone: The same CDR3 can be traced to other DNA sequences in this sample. CDR3 nucleotides: TGTGCCACCAGCAGAGACAGGCCCTACGAGCAGTACTTC. Translation: CATSRDRPYEQYF. This sequence joins TRBV15 and TRBJ2-7; D remains unclear. CDR3 length equals 13 residues. Germline V gene data show CDR1 as LNHNV and CDR2 as YYDKDF (reference sequence). V shed 0 bases and J shed 2 bases, with 5 bases lying between them.

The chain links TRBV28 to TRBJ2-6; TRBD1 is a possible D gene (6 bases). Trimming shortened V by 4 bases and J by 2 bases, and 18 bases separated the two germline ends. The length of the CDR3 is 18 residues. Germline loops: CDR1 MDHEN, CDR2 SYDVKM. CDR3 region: CASSSKAGTITGANVLTF. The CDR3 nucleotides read TGTGCCAGCAGTTCGAAAGCCGGGACAATCACTGGGGCCAACGTCCTGACTTTC.